This T cell receptor (beta chain) was retrieved from a study of patients and donors after allogeneic stem cell transplantation. There are 18 residues in the CDR3. Germline assignment: CDR1 SGHVS and CDR2 FNYEAQ. V was shortened by 1 base and J by 2 bases, with 17 bases between the two germline ends. The count of this clonotype is one. A single record per CDR3 protein comes from TCRdb applying MiXCR to the RT-PCR reads. This table has about 200,000 distinct CDR3 sequences, around 41% appearing once. The sequenced sample consisted of blood, either unsorted or a sorted T cell fraction (not recorded which). The receptor was isolated from a human donor who was either an allogeneic HSCT recipient or a stem cell or donor lymphocyte infusion donor (not recorded which). It is not recorded whose cells these are; they may come from a transplant donor. The chain employs TRBV7-6 and TRBJ2-2; perhaps TRBD2 as D (6 bases). CDR3 loop: CASSLVGPGGANTGELFF. Here the CDR3 DNA reads TGTGCCAGCAGCTTAGTGGGGCCCGGCGGGGCCAACACCGGGGAGCTGTTTTTT.